These 7 T cell receptor beta chains came from one sample sequenced in a study of vaccination and CD4 T cells after COVID-19. The assay that was used to sequence DNA from cultured CD4+ T cells was the Oncomine TCR Beta short-read assay. One entry per CDR3 protein, called by TCRdb with MiXCR from the PCR reads. The profile shows 20,000 to 25,000 distinct CDR3 sequences, roughly two fifths of them singletons. This sample's time point: late sampling 161 to 241 days after vaccination in a few convalescent patients. As for treatment: approximately 9-day PBMC culture with coronavirus spike peptide pools or control peptides (ViraFEST assay). Their antigens are not known. Sequencing used CD4+ T cells from blood, cultured in vitro, obtained about 7 months after SARS-CoV-2 vaccination. These receptors all come from a human donor who had recovered from COVID-19.

The CDR3 bases are TGCAGTGCTCGGACGGGAGGGACGGAGACCCAGTACTTC. Translating it yields CSARTGGTETQYF. The V gene is TRBV20-1, the J gene TRBJ2-5, with 8 bases fitting TRBD2. This CDR3 has 13 amino acids. Germline CDR1 and CDR2: DFQATT and SNEGSKA (reference sequence). V dropped 5 bases and J dropped 5; count of bases not matched to a gene: 7.

This clonotype came up a few times. The rearrangement links TRBV28 to TRBJ2-5; weak D call: TRBD1 (5 bases). CDR1 is MDHEN and CDR2 is SYDVKM in the germline V gene. The CDR3 is 16 amino acids. The V end lost 6 bases, the J end lost 0 bases, and 17 bases lay between the germline ends. CDR3 loop: CASSQLQGTYQETQYF. DNA of the CDR3: TGTGCCAGCAGCCAGTTGCAGGGCACTTACCAAGAGACCCAGTACTTC.

This chain links TRBV28 with TRBJ2-5, with D possibly TRBD2 on 5 matching bases. CDR1 and CDR2 from the germline V gene are MDHEN and SYDVKM. The V end was cut by 5 bases, the J end by 5 bases, with 15 bases between. The CDR3 is 14 amino acids. CDR3 sequence reads: CASSQPSRRETQYF. DNA of the CDR3: TGTGCCAGCAGTCAACCCTCCAGGAGGGAGACCCAGTACTTC.

This clonotype was seen only a few times. The chain employs TRBV27 and TRBJ2-5, with 8 bases aligning to TRBD2. After removal of 5 bases from V and 6 bases from J, the junction contained 5 bases not matched to a gene. The V gene's germline CDR1 is MNHEY and CDR2 SMNVEV (reference sequence). The CDR3 has 13 amino acids. For the CDR3, the DNA is TGTGCCAGCAGTCAGAGCGGGAGTCAGACCCAGTACTTC. Encoded protein: CASSQSGSQTQYF.

The chain couples TRBV7-3 to TRBJ2-5; the D is unclear. Germline lookup yields CDR1 SGHTA and CDR2 FQGTGA. CDR3 length: 15 amino acids. Between the trimmed V and J ends, which lost 5 bases and 5 bases, there was a span of 18 bases. CDR3 protein: CASSPRPSAVETQYF. The CDR3 bases are TGTGCCAGCAGCCCAAGACCATCCGCGGTGGAGACCCAGTACTTC.

The CDR3 sequence is CASSATRTGARNTIYF. CDR3 bases: TGTGCCAGCAGTGCTACTCGGACAGGGGCTAGAAACACCATATATTTT. The rearrangement uses TRBV6-1 and TRBJ1-3; 9 bases agree with TRBD1. CDR1 MNHNS and CDR2 SASEGT come from the germline V gene. CDR3 length: 16 amino acids. V dropped 4 bases and J dropped 5; count of bases not matched to a gene: 9.

This sequence joins TRBV15 and TRBJ2-7; 11 bases are shared with TRBD2. Germline lookup yields CDR1 LNHNV and CDR2 YYDKDF (reference sequence). V lost 4 bases, J lost 3 bases, and 5 bases stayed unmatched. This CDR3 region has 15 residues. This chain's CDR3 is CATSKGGTSGYEQYF. The CDR3 DNA sequence: TGTGCCACCAGCAAAGGCGGGACTAGCGGCTACGAGCAGTACTTC.